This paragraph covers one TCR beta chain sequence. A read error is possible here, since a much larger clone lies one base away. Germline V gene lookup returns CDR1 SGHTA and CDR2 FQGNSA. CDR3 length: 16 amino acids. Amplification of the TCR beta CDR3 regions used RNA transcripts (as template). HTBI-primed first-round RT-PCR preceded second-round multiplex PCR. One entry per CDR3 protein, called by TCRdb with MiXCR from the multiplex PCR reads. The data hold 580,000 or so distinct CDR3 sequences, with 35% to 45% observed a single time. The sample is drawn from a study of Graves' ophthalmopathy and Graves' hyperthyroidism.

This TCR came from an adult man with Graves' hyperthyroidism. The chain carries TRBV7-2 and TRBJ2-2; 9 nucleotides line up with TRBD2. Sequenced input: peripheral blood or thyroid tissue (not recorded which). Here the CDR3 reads CASSLVLAGYTGELCF. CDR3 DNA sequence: TGTGCCAGCAGCTTAGTGCTAGCGGGATACACCGGGGAGCTGTGTTTT.